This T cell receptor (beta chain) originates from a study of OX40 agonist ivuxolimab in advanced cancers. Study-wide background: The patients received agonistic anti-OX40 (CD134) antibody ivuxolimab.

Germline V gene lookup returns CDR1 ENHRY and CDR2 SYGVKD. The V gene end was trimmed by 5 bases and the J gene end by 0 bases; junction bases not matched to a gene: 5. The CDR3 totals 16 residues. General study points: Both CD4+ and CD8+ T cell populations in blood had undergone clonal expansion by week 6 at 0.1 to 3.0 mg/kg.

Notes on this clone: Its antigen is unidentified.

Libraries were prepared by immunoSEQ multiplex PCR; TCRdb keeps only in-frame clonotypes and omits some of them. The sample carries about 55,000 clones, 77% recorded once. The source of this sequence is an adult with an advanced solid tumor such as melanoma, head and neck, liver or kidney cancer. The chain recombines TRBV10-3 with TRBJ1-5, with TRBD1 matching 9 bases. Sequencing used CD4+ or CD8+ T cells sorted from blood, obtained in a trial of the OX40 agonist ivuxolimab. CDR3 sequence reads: CAISPGQGLSNQPQHF. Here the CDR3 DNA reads TGTGCCATCAGTCCGGGACAGGGCCTTAGCAATCAGCCCCAGCATTTT.